This T cell receptor (beta chain) is drawn from a study of blood T cell repertoires in COVID-19. As for the study in general: Donors of Cohort 3 who recovered were those that had two negative PCRs, clearance, or symptom resolution.

In the original workflow: Researchers report that nucleated cell counts were estimated from reference gene primer amplification. Assay: immunoSEQ multiplex PCR; the TCRdb copy retains only in-frame clones and omits some. V, J and clone size were drawn from that table, and D and trimming were deduced from the DNA. The profile shows a few hundred thousand clones, around 87% of them singletons. Enrolled through a virtual design, the participants were between about 18 and 89 years of age and came from about two dozen US areas. Allocation to cohorts depended on clinical history reported by the participants. The receptor was derived from a young man in a cohort exposed to, infected with or recovered from COVID-19 (not recorded which). Sample: PBMCs or T cells enriched from blood (not recorded which).

The CDR3 nucleotides read TGTGCCAGCAGCTTACGAGGGCCTTACGAGCAGTACTTC. Amino acid sequence: CASSLRGPYEQYF. The V and J genes are TRBV7-9 and TRBJ2-7; D is possibly TRBD2 (5 bases). Trimming stripped 2 bases from V and 4 bases from J, with 9 bases between. Germline CDR1 is SEHNR and CDR2 is FQNEAQ (reference sequence). This CDR3 comprises 13 residues.